This is a list of T cell receptor beta chains from one sample in a study of blood T cell repertoires in COVID-19. The table came from immunoSEQ multiplex PCR; TCRdb's copy has only in-frame clones and leaves some out. The profile shows 140,000 to 150,000 clones, 84% of them singletons. Material for sequencing was peripheral blood. The receptors here all came from a man aged 60 to 69 with active or convalescent COVID-19. Both conserved end residues are part of each CDR3. Each record gives: V gene, D gene, CDR3 protein. A D gene is named only where the DNA matches it firmly.

v_gene: TRBV14
d_gene: -
CDR3aa: CASSQVPAGSLSGNTIYF

v_gene: TRBV14
d_gene: -
CDR3aa: CASSQEHSLITEAFF

v_gene: TRBV6-4
d_gene: TRBD1
CDR3aa: CASSEQIGQAMDTQYF

v_gene: TRBV4-3
d_gene: -
CDR3aa: CASSQSAPYSWQGIHEQYF

v_gene: TRBV6-1
d_gene: -
CDR3aa: CASSEGEGTEQFF

v_gene: TRBV7-2
d_gene: -
CDR3aa: CASSFPGYEQYF

v_gene: TRBV6-2/TRBV6-3
d_gene: TRBD1
CDR3aa: CASSFLQGPQPQHF

v_gene: TRBV6-2/TRBV6-3
d_gene: -
CDR3aa: CASSLTSASTFSTDTQYF

v_gene: TRBV19
d_gene: TRBD1
CDR3aa: CASSAGTGGPFLHF

v_gene: TRBV24-1
d_gene: TRBD1
CDR3aa: CATSDWGQDATGELFF

v_gene: TRBV29-1
d_gene: -
CDR3aa: CTTRGGLNYGYTF

v_gene: TRBV24-1
d_gene: -
CDR3aa: CATSDFQNTEAFF

v_gene: TRBV6-6
d_gene: -
CDR3aa: CASTQSADTQYF

v_gene: TRBV24-1
d_gene: TRBD2
CDR3aa: CATSDAKGLASYNEQFF

v_gene: TRBV6-2/TRBV6-3
d_gene: -
CDR3aa: CASSYRQVMNEQYF

v_gene: TRBV5-6
d_gene: -
CDR3aa: CASSMTGNPSYTF

v_gene: TRBV7-2
d_gene: TRBD2
CDR3aa: CASSLAGGETQYF

v_gene: TRBV7-2
d_gene: -
CDR3aa: CASSLDQAGHGYTF

v_gene: TRBV11-3
d_gene: TRBD2
CDR3aa: CASSLRTSGSSYNEQFF

v_gene: TRBV7-7
d_gene: TRBD2
CDR3aa: CASSLGVAGGQETQYF

v_gene: TRBV4-1
d_gene: TRBD1
CDR3aa: CASSHGTGRHYEQYF

v_gene: TRBV5-4
d_gene: TRBD1
CDR3aa: CASRPRQGLQETQYF

v_gene: TRBV9
d_gene: TRBD2
CDR3aa: CASSRGGLAGETQYF

v_gene: TRBV5-6
d_gene: -
CDR3aa: CASSLAGAEWDTQYF

v_gene: TRBV2
d_gene: TRBD1
CDR3aa: CASSDGGTGNQPQHF

v_gene: TRBV7-9
d_gene: -
CDR3aa: CASSPEGDGAFF

v_gene: TRBV2
d_gene: TRBD2
CDR3aa: CASEFGGGETQYF

v_gene: TRBV6-6
d_gene: -
CDR3aa: CASSYAGPSTDTQYF

v_gene: TRBV19
d_gene: TRBD1
CDR3aa: CASTPTGTGPSEQYF

v_gene: TRBV11-2
d_gene: -
CDR3aa: CASSLVFAAHYNEQFF

v_gene: TRBV7-2
d_gene: -
CDR3aa: CASSWGLYTDTQYF

v_gene: TRBV19
d_gene: -
CDR3aa: CASSSLQKNTGELFF

v_gene: TRBV5-1
d_gene: TRBD2
CDR3aa: CASSPGRGYNEQFF

v_gene: TRBV27
d_gene: -
CDR3aa: CASSLYRADTEAFF

v_gene: TRBV6-5
d_gene: -
CDR3aa: CASKPGAGNTIYF

v_gene: TRBV29-1
d_gene: -
CDR3aa: CSVEVWQTEAFF

v_gene: TRBV12-3/TRBV12-4
d_gene: -
CDR3aa: CASGQSNSPLHF

v_gene: TRBV5-1
d_gene: -
CDR3aa: CASRYESEDQPQHF

v_gene: TRBV7-2
d_gene: TRBD1
CDR3aa: CASSAGTGYGTEAFF

v_gene: TRBV5-4
d_gene: -
CDR3aa: CASSSGLAATDTQYF

v_gene: TRBV12-3/TRBV12-4
d_gene: TRBD1
CDR3aa: CASRSGGASFF

v_gene: TRBV10-3
d_gene: -
CDR3aa: CAISGGVEQYF

v_gene: TRBV19
d_gene: -
CDR3aa: CASSERSVNTEAFF

v_gene: TRBV27
d_gene: -
CDR3aa: CASSFDKNTEAFF

v_gene: TRBV18
d_gene: TRBD1
CDR3aa: CASSPNRGREGYTF

v_gene: TRBV10-2
d_gene: -
CDR3aa: CASRTARRNYGYTF

v_gene: TRBV5-6
d_gene: TRBD1
CDR3aa: CASSERLGQGVNTEAFF

v_gene: TRBV19
d_gene: TRBD1
CDR3aa: CASSNDRGYSNQPQHF